A single T cell receptor (beta chain) is shown here with its context. These data come from a study of control samples from healthy donors and cancer patients. Sequenced by immunoSEQ multiplex PCR; TCRdb stores in-frame clones only, minus some. The repertoire holds over 120,000 clones, with 90% to 95% as singletons. J gave up 4 bases and V 5 bases, and 10 bases lay outside the gene matches. Germline CDR1 SGHKS, CDR2 YYEKEE (reference sequence). The CDR3 is 16 residues long. V is TRBV5-5 and J is TRBJ2-7, with TRBD1 identical over 12 bases. Sequencing was done on a sample of PBMCs. This TCR was sampled from a man aged 55 to 70 with colorectal cancer. This CDR3 is CASSSEKGQGAYEQYF. The DNA of the CDR3 is TGTGCCAGCAGTTCTGAGAAGGGACAGGGGGCATACGAGCAGTACTTC.